Listed below are T cell receptor beta chains from one sample, sequenced in a study of blood T cells in healthy people across ages. TCRdb recomputed calls from the 5' RACE reads with MiXCR, one row per CDR3 protein. The data show 700,000 to 900,000 distinct CDR3 sequences, about a quarter seen once. These data are also associated with another study on T cells of mothers and their children.

The sequenced sample was blood. The receptors here all came from a boy aged 5 to 17 in good health. CDR3s include the opening cysteine and the closing phenylalanine or tryptophan. The order of the fields is V gene, J gene, CDR3 protein.

V: TRBV10-3; J: TRBJ2-7; CDR3: CAISSALGPQTLSTTYEQYF
V: TRBV20-1; J: TRBJ2-3; CDR3: CSARELAGGQTDTQYF
V: TRBV28; J: NA; CDR3: CASSFVRGGRSTDTQHF
V: TRBV2; J: NA; CDR3: CASRNRGHEQFF
V: TRBV2; J: TRBJ1-2; CDR3: CASSDPGPQDYGYTF
V: TRBV15; J: TRBJ1-2; CDR3: CATSAGTADYGYTF
V: TRBV6-5; J: TRBJ1-1; CDR3: CASSYSFFSGAPESRPEAFF
V: TRBV2; J: TRBJ2-5; CDR3: CASTTRGGGETQYF
V: TRBV12-3/TRBV12-4; J: TRBJ1-4; CDR3: CASTTRRSEKLFF
V: TRBV5-6; J: TRBJ2-5; CDR3: CASSPMTGEVRETQYF
V: TRBV30; J: TRBJ1-2; CDR3: CALIRTGAYGYTF
V: TRBV4-1; J: TRBJ2-3; CDR3: CASSQAGGGSTDTQYF
V: TRBV6-6; J: TRBJ2-4; CDR3: CASSPGGAENIQYF
V: TRBV29-1; J: TRBJ2-5; CDR3: CGALYTEETQYF
V: TRBV20-1; J: TRBJ1-4; CDR3: CSARDPRAIEKLFF
V: TRBV6-4; J: TRBJ2-5; CDR3: CASSPFWGETQYF
V: TRBV6-5; J: NA; CDR3: CASSYSKQTYEQYF
V: TRBV3-1; J: NA; CDR3: CASSQDESGGRSYEQYF
V: TRBV6-1; J: TRBJ2-5; CDR3: CASRGLAEETQYF
V: TRBV3-1; J: NA; CDR3: CASSQGLWRGGINEQFF
V: TRBV29-1; J: TRBJ2-4; CDR3: CSVVKRVTGLLENIQYF
V: TRBV14; J: TRBJ2-7; CDR3: CASSPSGSNRGLWEQYF
V: TRBV7-2; J: NA; CDR3: CASSLERDHNEQFF
V: TRBV7-8; J: TRBJ1-2; CDR3: CASSSRGPGYTF
V: TRBV6-2/TRBV6-3; J: TRBJ2-7; CDR3: CASGPPGRPSYEQYF